The 9 T cell receptor beta chains reported below all come from one sample, sequenced in a study of shared clonotypes between healthy human individuals (dated by TCRdb to about 2020). The protocol used for the library was the immunoSEQ multiplex PCR assay. TCRdb stores this immuneACCESS table with in-frame sequences only. Part of the clones is absent; in the studies checked, under half of the shortfall reflects unresolved V genes, and no reason is known for the rest. The sample yields millions of clones; 90% to 95% were counted once. Jointly, the top ten make up around 0.13% of the sample. Sequencing was performed on naive CD4+ T cells sorted from blood. The cell subset or site label for this specimen denotes: CD45RA+ positively selected. The receptors derive from a man between 18 and 35 years old in good health.

The V call is TRBV5-6, the J call TRBJ2-3; TRBD1 agrees at 7 bases. Germline-derived CDR1 and CDR2 are SGHDT and YYEEEE. The CDR3 runs to 15 residues. The V and J ends lost 0 bases and 2 bases, in that order; junction bases with no gene match: 3. The DNA of the CDR3 is TGTGCCAGCAGCTTGGACAGGGGAATCACAGATACGCAGTATTTT. Translating gives CASSLDRGITDTQYF.

The CDR3 nucleotides read TGCGCCAGCAGCGGGGACGGAATCTCTGGGGCCAACGTCCTGACTTTC. This encodes CASSGDGISGANVLTF. V gene TRBV5-1 combines with J gene TRBJ2-6; D is tentatively TRBD1 or TRBD2 (5 bases each). This CDR3 comprises 16 residues. V was pared by 4 bases and J by 0 bases, with 11 bases between. CDR1 is SGHRS, CDR2 YFSETQ, per germline.

The V and J genes are TRBV10-2 and TRBJ2-2; the D is unclear. The CDR3 loop spans 13 amino acids. The germline gives CDR1 WSHSY, CDR2 SAAADI. Trimming took off 8 bases at V and 1 base at J, with 8 bases between the two ends. In DNA, the CDR3 is TGCGCCAGCCGAACAGAGAACACCGGGGAGCTGTTTTTT. It yields the protein CASRTENTGELFF.

The chain uses TRBV14 and TRBJ2-5; the match to TRBD2 covers 8 bases. Looked up from germline, CDR1 is SGHDN and CDR2 is FVKESK. The junction had 7 bases not matched to a gene; V was cut back by 8 bases and J by 5 bases. The CDR3 runs to 13 residues. In nucleotides, the CDR3 is TGTGCCAGCTCCGCGGGGGGCTGGGAGACCCAGTACTTC. Protein product: CASSAGGWETQYF.

The chain combines TRBV5-4 with TRBJ1-1; D remains unclear. This CDR3 spans 12 amino acids. The germline V and J ends were trimmed by 4 bases and 12 bases, with 16 bases remaining between them. From germline, CDR1 is SGHNT and CDR2 YYREEE (reference sequence). The chain's CDR3 is CASSIGSGIPFF. CDR3 DNA sequence: TGTGCCAGCAGCATCGGAAGCGGGATACCTTTCTTT.

The J gene is TRBJ2-2, the V gene TRBV2; 12 nucleotides align to TRBD2. The CDR3 has 16 residues. Germline CDR1 SNHLY, CDR2 FYNNEI. The V segment lost 4 bases and the J segment 7 bases; nucleotides outside the gene matches: 7. The CDR3 sequence: CASSGLAGGDGGELFF. The CDR3 coding sequence is TGTGCCAGCAGTGGGCTAGCGGGAGGGGATGGCGGGGAGCTGTTTTTT.

V gene TRBV4-1 combines with J gene TRBJ1-4, with D possibly being TRBD1 (5 bases). The V end was cut by 4 bases, the J end by 8 bases, with 11 bases between. Germline CDR1 and CDR2: MGHRA and YSYEKL. The CDR3 runs to 13 residues. CDR3 sequence (DNA): TGCGCCAGCAGCCCCAGGGTTTTGGAAAAACTGTTTTTT. It translates to CASSPRVLEKLFF.

This chain links TRBV6-1 with TRBJ2-7, with D possibly TRBD1 on 5 matching bases. V was clipped by 4 bases and J by 3 bases, with 10 bases between them. Germline CDR1 and CDR2: MNHNS and SASEGT. The CDR3 contains 13 residues. The CDR3 DNA sequence: TGTGCCAGCAGTGTACAGGCCCTCTACGAGCAGTACTTC. Encoded protein: CASSVQALYEQYF.

The chain is built from TRBV7-2 and TRBJ2-7; D remains unclear. CDR3 length: 14 residues. CDR1 and CDR2 from the germline V gene are SGHTA and FQGNSA. Trimming removed 1 base from V and 2 bases from J, with 9 bases in between. The CDR3: CASSLVSAAYEQYF. CDR3 sequence (DNA): TGTGCCAGCAGCTTAGTCTCGGCGGCCTACGAGCAGTACTTC. Full variable domain (remainder filled in from reference TRBV7-2 and TRBJ2-7): GAGVSQSPSNKVTEKGKDVELRCDPISGHTALYWYRQSLGQGLEFLIYFQGNSAPDKSGLPSDRFSAERTGGSVSTLTIQRTQQEDSAVYLCASSLVSAAYEQYFGPGTRLTVT.